This T cell receptor (beta chain) was captured in a study of T-cell reconstitution after alpha-beta-depleted transplantation in children. CDR3 length: 14 residues. With 3 bases removed from V and 3 bases from J, the gap between germline ends came to 13 bases. Germline V CDR1 and CDR2: SGDLS, YYNGEE. This clonotype showed up just a few times. The TCRbeta library incorporated unique molecular identifiers. TCRdb recomputed calls from the PCR reads with MiXCR, one row per CDR3 protein. The repertoire holds more than 450,000 distinct CDR3 sequences, with roughly 18% as singletons. The clonotype was recovered from a human donor who donated a stem cell graft to a child with acute lymphoblastic leukemia. The material sequenced was PBMCs from the stem cell graft donor, taken from the stem cell graft. This chain joins TRBV9 and TRBJ2-7; the D gene is possibly TRBD1 (6 bases). CDR3 bases: TGTGCCAGCAGCGCCACAGGGCCCGGCTACGAGCAGTACTTC. It codes for CASSATGPGYEQYF.